Sequencing of this TCR beta chain was carried out in a study of blood T cell repertoires in COVID-19. Sequencing was performed with immunoSEQ multiplex PCR; in TCRdb, only in-frame clones are kept and a portion is missing. This table holds 300,000 to 350,000 clones, about 90% found once. This clonotype originated in a woman younger than 35 with acute COVID-19. Sequencing was carried out using PBMCs or T cells enriched from blood (not recorded which).

The CDR3 spells CASSLPRLAGTDTQYF. The CDR3, as DNA: TGCGCCAGCAGCTTGCCCCGACTAGCGGGAACAGATACGCAGTATTTT. This chain links TRBV5-1 with TRBJ2-3, with 11 bases fitting TRBD2. With V trimmed by 1 base and J by 3 bases, 4 bases remained unmatched. This CDR3 comprises 16 residues. Germline V lookup: CDR1 SGHRS, CDR2 YFSETQ.